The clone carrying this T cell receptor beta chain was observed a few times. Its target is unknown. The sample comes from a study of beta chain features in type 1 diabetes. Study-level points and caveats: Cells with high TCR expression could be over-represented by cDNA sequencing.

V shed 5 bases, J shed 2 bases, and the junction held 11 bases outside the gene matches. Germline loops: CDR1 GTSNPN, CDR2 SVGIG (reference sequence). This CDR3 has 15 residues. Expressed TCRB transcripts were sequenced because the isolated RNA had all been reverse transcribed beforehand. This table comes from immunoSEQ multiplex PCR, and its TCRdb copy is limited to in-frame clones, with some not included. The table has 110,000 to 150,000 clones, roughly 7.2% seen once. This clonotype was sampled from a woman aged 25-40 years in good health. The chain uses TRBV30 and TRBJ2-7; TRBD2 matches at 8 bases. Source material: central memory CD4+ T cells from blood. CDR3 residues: CAWGRGVQGTYEQYF. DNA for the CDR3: TGTGCCTGGGGGCGGGGGGTTCAGGGCACCTACGAGCAGTACTTC.